These 32 T cell receptor beta chains were sequenced from one sample in a study of CD8 T cells in ankylosing spondylitis. These receptors' antigens are unknown. TCRdb called the 5' RACE reads again in MiXCR, with one record for every CDR3 protein. The sample has about 420,000 distinct CDR3 sequences; about a fifth are singletons. Notes on the study in general: Typical of ankylosing spondylitis blood, it appeared, was a TCR beta motif of fewer than ten highly homologous variants.

Material: blood, either unsorted or a sorted T cell fraction (not recorded which). Receptors originate from a male donor with ankylosing spondylitis.

The chain recombines TRBV4-1 with TRBJ1-2; possible D gene TRBD1, 5 bases. The CDR3 covers 16 residues. The germline V and J ends were trimmed by 3 bases and 5 bases, with 19 bases remaining between them. Germline V gene data show CDR1 as MGHRA and CDR2 as YSYEKL. The CDR3 reads CASSQALRQQTYGYTF. Here the CDR3 DNA reads TGCGCCAGCAGCCAGGCCCTGAGACAGCAGACTTATGGCTACACCTTC.

This clonotype has a count of ten or more. The J gene is TRBJ2-1, the V gene TRBV7-9; 9 bases are a match to TRBD2. Germline lookup yields CDR1 SEHNR and CDR2 FQNEAQ (reference sequence). This CDR3 comprises 17 residues. Unmatched junction bases numbered 15, after V lost 5 bases and J lost 7 bases. CDR3 nucleotides: TGTGCCAGCAGCCGAGCTAGCGGGAATAGGGAAAAAAATGAGCAGTTCTTC. The encoded protein is CASSRASGNREKNEQFF.

This clonotype was recorded at least ten times. V and J are TRBV15 and TRBJ2-1; D may be TRBD2 (6 bases). Germline V gene data show CDR1 as LNHNV and CDR2 as YYDKDF (reference sequence). The CDR3 is made up of 14 amino acids. Trimming shortened V by 0 bases and J by 9 bases, and 12 bases separated the two germline ends. In nucleotides, the CDR3 is TGTGCCACCAGCAGAGAGCTAGGGGACTCTGAGCAGTTCTTC. Amino acid sequence: CATSRELGDSEQFF.

J is TRBJ2-7 and V is TRBV27, with a weak D call TRBD1 (5 bases). CDR3 length equals 11 residues. From germline, CDR1 is MNHEY and CDR2 SMNVEV (reference sequence). In DNA form, the CDR3 reads TGTGCGACCAGGGCTACCTACGAGCAGTACTTC. Translation gives CATRATYEQYF.

The chain uses TRBV19 and TRBJ2-7; TRBD2 matches at 9 bases. This CDR3 is 16 amino acids long. The germline V gene encodes CDR1 LNHDA and CDR2 SQIVND (reference sequence). The V and J ends lost 4 bases and 2 bases, in that order; junction bases with no gene match: 9. DNA for the CDR3: TGTGCCAGTAGTACCCGAGGACTAGCGTTTACCTACGAGCAGTACTTC. Translating it yields CASSTRGLAFTYEQYF.

The gene calls are TRBV5-1 and TRBJ2-1; no firm D call. Trimming took 0 bases from V and 0 from J, leaving 7 bases between them. Germline V gene lookup returns CDR1 SGHRS and CDR2 YFSETQ. This CDR3 has 15 amino acids. CDR3 coding DNA: TGCGCCAGCAGCTTGGAAGACGGCTCCTACAATGAGCAGTTCTTC. Its translation: CASSLEDGSYNEQFF.

The chain employs TRBV11-2 and TRBJ1-5; D is undetermined. The V and J ends lost 5 bases and 5 bases respectively, with 13 bases between them. The length of the CDR3 is 14 residues. Germline-derived CDR1 and CDR2 are SGHAT and FQNNGV. The DNA for the CDR3 is TGTGCCAGCAGCGTCAACGCAGCGGATCAGCCCCAGCATTTT. As protein: CASSVNAADQPQHF.

The table lists this clonotype with a few counts. The V gene is TRBV5-1, the J gene TRBJ1-5; D is ambiguous. Trimming took off 0 bases at V and 6 bases at J, with 10 bases between the two ends. The germline V gene has CDR1 SGHRS and CDR2 YFSETQ. The CDR3 totals 14 residues. CDR3: CASSLAGGFQPQHF. CDR3 nucleotide sequence: TGCGCCAGCAGCTTGGCCGGTGGGTTTCAGCCCCAGCATTTT.

This chain links TRBV5-1 with TRBJ2-1; possibly TRBD2 for D (5 bases). The CDR3 consists of 13 residues. V lost 1 base, J lost 7 bases, and 9 bases lay in between. The germline V gene has CDR1 SGHRS and CDR2 YFSETQ. CDR3 region: CASSLFRLNEQFF. The DNA of the CDR3 is TGCGCCAGCAGCTTGTTCAGACTAAATGAGCAGTTCTTC. The full variable domain, its missing parts supplied by reference TRBV5-1 and TRBJ2-1, is KAGVTQTPRYLIKTRGQQVTLSCSPISGHRSVSWYQQTPGQGLQFLFEYFSETQRNKGNFPGRFSGRQFSNSRSEMNVSTLELGDSALYLCASSLFRLNEQFFGPGTRLTVL.

The rearrangement links TRBV5-1 to TRBJ1-3; weak D call: TRBD1 (6 bases). CDR1 is SGHRS, CDR2 YFSETQ, per germline. The CDR3 spans 17 residues. V was clipped by 4 bases and J by 1 base, with 18 bases between them. The CDR3 region is CASSQEPRGGSGNTIYF. The CDR3 nucleotides are TGCGCCAGCAGCCAGGAACCCAGAGGGGGTTCTGGAAACACCATATATTTT.

The chain uses TRBV5-1 and TRBJ2-7, with D tentatively TRBD2 (5 bases). V lost 3 bases, J lost 2 bases, and 12 bases lay in between. This CDR3 has 14 amino acids. CDR1 SGHRS and CDR2 YFSETQ come from the germline V gene. DNA for the CDR3: TGCGCCAGCAGCTCTACTAGTGGAGCCTACGAGCAGTACTTC. Translated: CASSSTSGAYEQYF.

This clonotype has more than one count but fewer than ten. CDR3: CASSQDLLGGTDTQYF. In nucleotides, the CDR3 is TGTGCCAGCAGCCAAGACCTTCTAGGAGGCACAGATACGCAGTATTTT. The gene calls are TRBV3-1 and TRBJ2-3; D uncertain. The germline CDR1 and CDR2 sequences are LGHDT and YNNKEL (reference sequence). The CDR3 loop spans 16 amino acids. With 0 bases removed from V and 1 base from J, the gap between germline ends came to 11 bases.

The V call is TRBV20-1, the J call TRBJ2-1; D is perhaps TRBD1 (5 bases). The CDR3 sequence is 14 residues long. Germline values: CDR1 DFQATT, CDR2 SNEGSKA (reference sequence). Trimming shortened V by 6 bases and J by 1 base, and 13 bases separated the two germline ends. The CDR3, as DNA: TGCAGTGCAGGTGGGGCTAAGTCCTACAATGAGCAGTTCTTC. This sequence encodes CSAGGAKSYNEQFF.

This clonotype occurred a few times. The J gene is TRBJ2-7, the V gene TRBV11-1; D gene uncertain. The V end lost 1 base, the J end lost 0 bases, and 10 bases lay between the germline ends. Germline lookup yields CDR1 SGHAT and CDR2 FQDESV (reference sequence). There are 15 residues in the CDR3. This chain's CDR3 is CASSLEVPSSYEQYF. CDR3 nucleotides: TGTGCCAGCAGCTTAGAGGTCCCGAGCTCCTACGAGCAGTACTTC.

The rearrangement uses TRBV24-1 and TRBJ2-1; possible D gene TRBD2, 7 bases. The CDR3 has 16 residues. Trimming removed 7 bases from V and 6 bases from J, with 21 bases in between. CDR1 KGHDR and CDR2 SFDVKD come from the germline V gene. The CDR3 here is CATSDAGAINSNEQFF. In DNA form, the CDR3 reads TGTGCCACCAGCGACGCGGGGGCGATCAACTCCAATGAGCAGTTCTTC.

V usage is TRBV7-2 and J usage is TRBJ1-1; 7 positions match TRBD1. Germline V lookup: CDR1 SGHTA, CDR2 FQGNSA. The CDR3 has 15 residues. The J segment lost 0 bases and the V segment lost 5 bases, leaving 6 bases of the junction unmatched. The CDR3 is CASSPRQGMNTEAFF. The CDR3 DNA reads as TGTGCCAGCAGCCCCCGACAGGGAATGAACACTGAAGCTTTCTTT.

This clonotype has ten or more counts. The chain has TRBV29-1 and TRBJ2-7; TRBD2 might be the D (7 bases). The CDR3 length is 16 residues. The germline V gene encodes CDR1 SQVTM and CDR2 ANQGSEA. Trimming took 7 bases from V and 1 from J, leaving 23 bases between them. The CDR3 reads CSALGGPGAKSYEQYF. The CDR3 nucleotides are TGCAGCGCCTTGGGGGGGCCCGGCGCCAAATCCTACGAGCAGTACTTC.

V is TRBV19 and J is TRBJ1-3; D call uncertain. V was trimmed by 2 bases and J by 0 bases, leaving 8 bases between them. In germline, CDR1 is LNHDA, CDR2 SQIVND (reference sequence). This CDR3 region has 15 residues. The CDR3 reads CASSIPFNSGNTIYF. The CDR3, as DNA: TGTGCCAGTAGTATACCGTTCAACTCTGGAAACACCATATATTTT.

The chain carries TRBV11-3 and TRBJ2-2; no firm D call. Germline-derived CDR1 and CDR2 are SGHNT and YENEEA. This CDR3 has 15 residues. V was clipped by 3 bases and J by 5 bases, with 13 bases between them. CDR3 amino acids: CASSFRDFGTGELFF. The CDR3 nucleotides read TGTGCCAGCAGCTTTAGAGATTTCGGGACCGGGGAGCTGTTTTTT.

This clonotype was counted between two and nine times. J is TRBJ2-5 and V is TRBV9; TRBD2 matches 7 bases. The ends lost 1 base at V and 5 bases at J; junction bases unmatched: 5. Germline values: CDR1 SGDLS, CDR2 YYNGEE. This CDR3 comprises 14 residues. The CDR3 DNA is TGTGCCAGCAGCGTATTTCGGGGAGGGGAGACCCAGTACTTC. Its translation is CASSVFRGGETQYF.

The chain recombines TRBV12-3 or TRBV12-4 with TRBJ2-1; a possible D gene is TRBD2 (6 bases). The CDR3 runs to 12 residues. Trimming left V 5 bases short and J 10 bases short, with 12 bases between. CDR3 sequence reads: CASSGSGFEQFF. For the CDR3, the DNA is TGTGCCAGCAGTGGGAGCGGGTTCGAGCAGTTCTTC.

This chain joins TRBV4-1 and TRBJ2-7; D unresolved. The CDR3 runs to 11 residues. Germline CDR1 is MGHRA and CDR2 is YSYEKL. The V and J ends lost 7 bases and 0 bases respectively, with 4 bases between them. CDR3 coding DNA: TGCGCCAGCAAGGGCTCCTACGAGCAGTACTTC. Protein product: CASKGSYEQYF.

This clonotype was counted only a few times. The chain uses TRBV24-1 and TRBJ2-1; 7 nucleotides match TRBD2. CDR3 size: 14 residues. The trim removed 4 bases at V and 7 bases at J, leaving 6 bases unmatched. Germline values: CDR1 KGHDR, CDR2 SFDVKD. The CDR3 nucleotides are TGTGCCACCAGTGAGGCGGGAGTGGAGAATGAGCAGTTCTTC. Encoded protein: CATSEAGVENEQFF.

V and J are TRBV28 and TRBJ2-7; D remains unclear. Deletions cut 6 bases from V and 2 bases from J, with 14 bases between. This CDR3 is built from 14 residues. Germline-derived CDR1 and CDR2 are MDHEN and SYDVKM. The CDR3 here is CASRTLRITYEQYF. CDR3 in DNA: TGTGCCAGCAGGACACTTAGGATTACCTACGAGCAGTACTTC.

The J gene is TRBJ2-7, the V gene TRBV6-2 or TRBV6-3; a possible D gene is TRBD1 (5 bases). The germline V gene has CDR1 MNHEY and CDR2 SVGEGT. The CDR3 sequence is 13 residues long. Trimming took off 10 bases at V and 3 bases at J, with 16 bases between the two ends. The CDR3 DNA is TGTGCCACTCAGTATTCAGGGCGCTACGAGCAGTACTTC. Amino acid sequence: CATQYSGRYEQYF.

The V and J genes are TRBV4-2 and TRBJ2-6; D is undetermined. Germline-derived CDR1 and CDR2 are LGHNA and YNFKEQ. The CDR3 is made up of 15 amino acids. V was clipped by 4 bases and J by 1 base, with 8 bases between them. DNA for the CDR3: TGTGCCAGCAGCCCCGTTAGGTCTGGGGCCAACGTCCTGACTTTC. It encodes CASSPVRSGANVLTF.

This clonotype was seen more than once but under ten times. This chain connects TRBV12-3 or TRBV12-4 to TRBJ2-4; D might be TRBD1 (5 bases). V was shortened by 6 bases and J by 8 bases, with 8 bases between the two germline ends. The CDR3 is made up of 11 amino acids. The CDR3 sequence: CASSRVHIQYF. DNA of the CDR3: TGTGCCAGCAGCAGGGTTCACATTCAGTACTTC.

The rearrangement joins TRBV11-1 to TRBJ2-5; D ambiguous. The germline V and J ends were trimmed by 5 bases and 5 bases, with 12 bases remaining between them. The CDR3 spans 13 residues. The V gene's germline CDR1 is SGHAT and CDR2 FQDESV (reference sequence). Written as DNA, the CDR3 is TGTGCCAGCAGCGTCGATCCAACGGAGACCCAGTACTTC. This codes for CASSVDPTETQYF. The full variable domain, with the rest looked up from reference TRBV11-1 and TRBJ2-5, is EAEVAQSPRYKITEKSQAVAFWCDPISGHATLYWYRQILGQGPELLVQFQDESVVDDSQLPKDRFSAERLKGVDSTLKIQPAELGDSAMYLCASSVDPTETQYFGPGTRLLVL.

This clonotype was picked up a small number of times. The chain links TRBV7-9 to TRBJ1-1, with TRBD1 identical over 7 bases. V gave up 3 bases and J gave up 3 bases; unmatched junction bases: 1. Germline V CDR1 and CDR2: SEHNR, FQNEAQ (reference sequence). The CDR3 runs to 13 residues. The CDR3 region is CASSFTGDTEAFF. The CDR3 DNA reads TGTGCCAGCAGCTTTACAGGGGACACTGAAGCTTTCTTT.

The V gene is TRBV7-9, the J gene TRBJ2-1; D not resolved. Trimming left V 5 bases short and J 4 bases short, with 15 bases between. The CDR3 contains 15 residues. From germline, CDR1 is SEHNR and CDR2 FQNEAQ (reference sequence). The CDR3 nucleotides read TGTGCCAGCAGCGGGCCCGGCTGGAATTACAATGAGCAGTTCTTC. Its protein product is CASSGPGWNYNEQFF.

The chain recombines TRBV6-1 with TRBJ2-1, with 10 bases matching TRBD2. V shed 3 bases and J 7 bases; nucleotides not matched to a gene: 9. Germline V gene sequence: CDR1 MNHNS, CDR2 SASEGT. CDR3 length equals 16 residues. The CDR3 DNA reads as TGTGCCAGCAGTGACTTGACTAGCGGGTCCAAGAATGAGCAGTTCTTC. It specifies CASSDLTSGSKNEQFF.

This clonotype appeared a few times. The chain recombines TRBV28 with TRBJ2-3, with D possibly called TRBD1 or TRBD2 (5 bases each). V shed 7 bases and J shed 6 bases, with 17 bases lying between them. Looked up from germline, CDR1 is MDHEN and CDR2 is SYDVKM. CDR3 length equals 14 residues. This chain's CDR3 is CASTLGTTVDTQYF. In DNA form, the CDR3 reads TGTGCCAGCACCCTCGGGACGACCGTTGATACGCAGTATTTT.